This T cell receptor beta chain was recovered during a study of glioma-infiltrating T cells after dendritic cell vaccination. The assay was immunoSEQ multiplex PCR, and TCRdb's table has in-frame clones only and misses some. Here the sample spans approximately 90,000 clones, approximately 81% being singletons. The length of the CDR3 is 16 residues. Germline loops: CDR1 SGHAT, CDR2 FQNNGV. V was pared by 1 base and J by 4 bases, with 6 bases of the junction left unmatched. The chain recombines TRBV11-2 with TRBJ2-5; 10 bases agree with TRBD2. Sequences were derived from blood, sampled before dendritic cell vaccination. This receptor was obtained from a human donor with glioblastoma. CDR3 DNA sequence: TGTGCCAGCAGCTTAGCTAGCGGGAGTCGAGGAGAGACCCAGTACTTC. Its translation: CASSLASGSRGETQYF.